Included here is one T cell receptor beta chain sequence, with context. Assay used: immunoSEQ multiplex PCR; TCRdb lists only in-frame clones, some missing. The table has 410,000 or so clones, 75% to 90% seen once. The sample is drawn from a study of blood T cell repertoires in COVID-19. Study-level background: T cells, B-cell-depleted T cells, or PBMCs provided the cDNA or gDNA that served as material.

This CDR3 is built from 16 residues. The ends lost 3 bases at V and 3 bases at J; junction bases unmatched: 6. Germline-derived CDR1 and CDR2 are LNHDA and SQIVND (reference sequence). This clonotype originated in a woman aged 25-40 years with active or convalescent COVID-19. The chain combines TRBV19 with TRBJ1-4; 8 positions match TRBD1. The material sequenced was peripheral blood. CDR3 sequence (DNA): TGTGCCAGTAGTATCCCGGGACAGGCAGCTAATGAAAAACTGTTTTTT. Protein sequence: CASSIPGQAANEKLFF.